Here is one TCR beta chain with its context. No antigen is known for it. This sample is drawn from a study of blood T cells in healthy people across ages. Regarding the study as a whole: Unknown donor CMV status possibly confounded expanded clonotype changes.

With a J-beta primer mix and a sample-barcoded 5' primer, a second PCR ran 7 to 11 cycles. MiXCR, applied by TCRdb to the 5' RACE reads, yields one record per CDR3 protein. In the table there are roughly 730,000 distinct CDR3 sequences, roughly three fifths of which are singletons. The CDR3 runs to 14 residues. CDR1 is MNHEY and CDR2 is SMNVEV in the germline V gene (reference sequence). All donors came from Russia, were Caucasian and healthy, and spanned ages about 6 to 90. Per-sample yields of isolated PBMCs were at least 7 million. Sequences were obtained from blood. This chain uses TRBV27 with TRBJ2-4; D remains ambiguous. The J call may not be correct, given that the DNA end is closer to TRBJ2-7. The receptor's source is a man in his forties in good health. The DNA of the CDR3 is TGTGCCAGCAGTTTACACGGGCCAGCTTACGAGCAGTACTTC. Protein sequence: CASSLHGPAYEQYF.